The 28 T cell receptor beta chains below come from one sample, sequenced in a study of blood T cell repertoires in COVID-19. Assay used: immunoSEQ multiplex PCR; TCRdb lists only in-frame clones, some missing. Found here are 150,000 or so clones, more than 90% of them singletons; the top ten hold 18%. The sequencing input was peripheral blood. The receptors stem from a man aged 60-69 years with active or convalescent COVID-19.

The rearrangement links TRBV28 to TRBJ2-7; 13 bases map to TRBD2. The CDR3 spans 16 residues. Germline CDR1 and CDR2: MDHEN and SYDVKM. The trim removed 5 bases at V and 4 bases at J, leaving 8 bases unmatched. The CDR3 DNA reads TGTGCCAGCAGTGAAGAGACTAGCGGGAGGAAATACGAGCAGTACTTC. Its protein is CASSEETSGRKYEQYF. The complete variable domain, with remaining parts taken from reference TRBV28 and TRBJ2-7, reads DVKVTQSSRYLVKRTGEKVFLECVQDMDHENMFWYRQDPGLGLRLIYFSYDVKMKEKGDIPEGYSVSREKKERFSLILESASTNQTSMYLCASSEETSGRKYEQYFGPGTRLTVT.

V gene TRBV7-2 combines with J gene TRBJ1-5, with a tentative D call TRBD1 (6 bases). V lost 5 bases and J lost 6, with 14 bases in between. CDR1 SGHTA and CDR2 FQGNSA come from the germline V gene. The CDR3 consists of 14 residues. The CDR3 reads CASSPGRGPQPQHF. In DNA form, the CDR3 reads TGTGCCAGCAGCCCAGGCAGGGGCCCTCAGCCCCAGCATTTT.

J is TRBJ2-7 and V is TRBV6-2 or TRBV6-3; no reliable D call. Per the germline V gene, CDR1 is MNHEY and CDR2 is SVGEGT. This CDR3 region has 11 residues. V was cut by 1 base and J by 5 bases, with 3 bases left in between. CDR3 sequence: CASSYFNEQYF. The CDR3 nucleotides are TGTGCCAGCAGTTACTTCAACGAGCAGTACTTC.

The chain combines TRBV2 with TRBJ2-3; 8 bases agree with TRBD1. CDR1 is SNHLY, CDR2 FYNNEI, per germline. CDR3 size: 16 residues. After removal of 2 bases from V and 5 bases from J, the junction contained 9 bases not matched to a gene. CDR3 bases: TGTGCCAGCAGTGAATTTTGGACAGGGCTTCGAGATACGCAGTATTTT. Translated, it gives CASSEFWTGLRDTQYF.

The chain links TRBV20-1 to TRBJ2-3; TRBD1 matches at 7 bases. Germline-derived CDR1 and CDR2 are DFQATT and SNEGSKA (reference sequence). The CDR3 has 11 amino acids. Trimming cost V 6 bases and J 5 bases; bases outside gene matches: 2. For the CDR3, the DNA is TGCAGTGCCTCAGGGGGAGATACGCAGTATTTT. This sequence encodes CSASGGDTQYF.

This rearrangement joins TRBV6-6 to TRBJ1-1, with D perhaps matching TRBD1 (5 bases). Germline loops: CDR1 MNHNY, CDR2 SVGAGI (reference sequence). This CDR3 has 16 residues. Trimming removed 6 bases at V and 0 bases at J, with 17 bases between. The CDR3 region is CASSGHPKFMNTEAFF. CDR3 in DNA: TGTGCCAGCAGCGGACACCCGAAGTTCATGAACACTGAAGCTTTCTTT.

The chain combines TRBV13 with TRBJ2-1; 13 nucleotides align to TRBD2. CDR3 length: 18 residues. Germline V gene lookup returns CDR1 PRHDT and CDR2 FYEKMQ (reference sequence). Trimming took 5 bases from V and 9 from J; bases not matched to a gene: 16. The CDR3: CASSQLAGGPGEHGEQFF. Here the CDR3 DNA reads TGTGCCAGCAGCCAACTAGCGGGAGGGCCTGGGGAACACGGTGAGCAGTTCTTC.

Here the CDR3 DNA reads TGTGCCAGCAGCTTCGGGACAGGGGTCTTGACAGATACGCAGTATTTT. Translated, it gives CASSFGTGVLTDTQYF. The chain couples TRBV5-6 to TRBJ2-3, with 10 bases matching TRBD1. The ends lost 2 bases at V and 3 bases at J; junction bases unmatched: 6. The CDR3 loop spans 16 amino acids. Germline V gene sequence: CDR1 SGHDT, CDR2 YYEEEE.

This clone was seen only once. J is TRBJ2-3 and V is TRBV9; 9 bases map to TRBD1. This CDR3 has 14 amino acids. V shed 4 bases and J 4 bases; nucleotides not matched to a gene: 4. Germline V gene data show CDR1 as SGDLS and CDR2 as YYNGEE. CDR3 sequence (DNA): TGTGCCAGCAGCCCGGGACAGGGAGCAGATACGCAGTATTTT. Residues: CASSPGQGADTQYF.

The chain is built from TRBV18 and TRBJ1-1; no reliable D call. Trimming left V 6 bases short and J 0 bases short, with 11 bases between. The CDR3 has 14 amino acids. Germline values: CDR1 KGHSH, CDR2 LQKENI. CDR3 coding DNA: TGTGCCAGCTCGCCGACACACATGAACACTGAAGCTTTCTTT. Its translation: CASSPTHMNTEAFF.

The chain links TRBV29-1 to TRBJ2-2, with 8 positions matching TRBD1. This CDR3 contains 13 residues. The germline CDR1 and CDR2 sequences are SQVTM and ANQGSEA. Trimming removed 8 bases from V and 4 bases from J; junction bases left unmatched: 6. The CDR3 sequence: CSTRQGSTGELFF. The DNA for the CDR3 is TGCAGCACCAGACAGGGGAGCACCGGGGAGCTGTTTTTT.

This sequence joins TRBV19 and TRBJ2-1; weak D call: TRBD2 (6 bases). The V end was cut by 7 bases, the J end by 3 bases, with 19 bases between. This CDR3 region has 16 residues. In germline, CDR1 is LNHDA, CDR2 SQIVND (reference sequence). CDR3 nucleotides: TGTGCCAGTAAGCGGGCCGCAAACGCGAACTACAATGAGCAGTTCTTC. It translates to CASKRAANANYNEQFF. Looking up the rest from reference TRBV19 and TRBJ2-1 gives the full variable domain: DGGITQSPKYLFRKEGQNVTLSCEQNLNHDAMYWYRQDPGQGLRLIYYSQIVNDFQKGDIAEGYSVSREKKESFPLTVTSAQKNPTAFYLCASKRAANANYNEQFFGPGTRLTVL.

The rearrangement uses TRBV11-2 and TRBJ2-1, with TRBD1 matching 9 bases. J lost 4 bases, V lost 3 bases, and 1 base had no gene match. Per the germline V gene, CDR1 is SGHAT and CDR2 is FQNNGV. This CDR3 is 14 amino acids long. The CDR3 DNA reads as TGTGCCAGCAGCTTCGGGACAGGGTACAATGAGCAGTTCTTC. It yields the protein CASSFGTGYNEQFF.

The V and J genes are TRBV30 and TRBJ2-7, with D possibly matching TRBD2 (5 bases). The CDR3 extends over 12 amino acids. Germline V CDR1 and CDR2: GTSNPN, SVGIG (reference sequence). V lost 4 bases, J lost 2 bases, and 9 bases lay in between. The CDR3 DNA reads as TGTGCCTGGAAGGGAGTCACCTACGAGCAGTACTTC. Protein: CAWKGVTYEQYF.

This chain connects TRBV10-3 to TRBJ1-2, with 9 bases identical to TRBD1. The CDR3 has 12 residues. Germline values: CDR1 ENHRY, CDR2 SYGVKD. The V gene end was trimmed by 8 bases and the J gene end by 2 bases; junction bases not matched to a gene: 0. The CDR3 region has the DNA TGTGCCATCGACAGGGGGAACTATGGCTACACCTTC. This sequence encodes CAIDRGNYGYTF.

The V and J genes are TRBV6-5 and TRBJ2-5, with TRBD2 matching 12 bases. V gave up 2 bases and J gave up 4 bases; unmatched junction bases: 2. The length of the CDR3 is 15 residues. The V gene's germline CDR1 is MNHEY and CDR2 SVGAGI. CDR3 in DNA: TGTGCCAGCAGTTACGGACTAGCGGGGTTAGAGACCCAGTACTTC. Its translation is CASSYGLAGLETQYF.

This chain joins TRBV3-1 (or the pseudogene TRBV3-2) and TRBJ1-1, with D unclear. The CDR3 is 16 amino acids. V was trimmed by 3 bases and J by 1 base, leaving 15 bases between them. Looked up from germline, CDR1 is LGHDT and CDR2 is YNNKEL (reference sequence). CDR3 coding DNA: TGTGCCAGCAGCCAGCCCTTTACGCTACGGAACACTGAAGCTTTCTTT. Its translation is CASSQPFTLRNTEAFF.

Here the CDR3 reads CASRAGGQGAYEQYF. The CDR3 DNA follows: TGTGCCAGCAGGGCCGGGGGACAGGGGGCTTACGAGCAGTACTTC. The chain links TRBV6-5 to TRBJ2-7; 12 positions match TRBD1. This CDR3 comprises 15 residues. Trimming removed 6 bases from V and 4 bases from J; junction bases left unmatched: 7. The germline V gene encodes CDR1 MNHEY and CDR2 SVGAGI.

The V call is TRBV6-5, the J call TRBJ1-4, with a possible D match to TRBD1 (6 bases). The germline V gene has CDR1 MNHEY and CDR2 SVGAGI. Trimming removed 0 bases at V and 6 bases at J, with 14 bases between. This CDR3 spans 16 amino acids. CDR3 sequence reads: CASSYSSGAGDEKLFF. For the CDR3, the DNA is TGTGCCAGCAGTTACTCTTCGGGGGCGGGGGATGAAAAACTGTTTTTT.

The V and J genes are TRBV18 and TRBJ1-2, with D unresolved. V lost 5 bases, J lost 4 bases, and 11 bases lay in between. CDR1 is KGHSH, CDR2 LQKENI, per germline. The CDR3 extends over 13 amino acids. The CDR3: CASSGSDRYGYTF. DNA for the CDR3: TGTGCCAGCTCAGGGAGCGACCGCTATGGCTACACCTTC.

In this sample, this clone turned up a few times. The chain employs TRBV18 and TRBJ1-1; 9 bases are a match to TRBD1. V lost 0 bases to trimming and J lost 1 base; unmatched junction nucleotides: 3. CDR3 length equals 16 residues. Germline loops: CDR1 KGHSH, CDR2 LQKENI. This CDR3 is CASSPPGQGPNTEAFF. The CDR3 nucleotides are TGTGCCAGCTCACCACCGGGACAGGGACCGAACACTGAAGCTTTCTTT.

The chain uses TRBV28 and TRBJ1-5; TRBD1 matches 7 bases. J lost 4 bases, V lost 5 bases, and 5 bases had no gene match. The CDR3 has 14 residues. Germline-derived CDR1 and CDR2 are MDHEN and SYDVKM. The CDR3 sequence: CASSPRQGNQPQHF. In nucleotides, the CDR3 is TGTGCCAGCAGTCCCCGACAGGGTAATCAGCCCCAGCATTTT. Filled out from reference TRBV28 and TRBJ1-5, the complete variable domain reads DVKVTQSSRYLVKRTGEKVFLECVQDMDHENMFWYRQDPGLGLRLIYFSYDVKMKEKGDIPEGYSVSREKKERFSLILESASTNQTSMYLCASSPRQGNQPQHFGDGTRLSIL.

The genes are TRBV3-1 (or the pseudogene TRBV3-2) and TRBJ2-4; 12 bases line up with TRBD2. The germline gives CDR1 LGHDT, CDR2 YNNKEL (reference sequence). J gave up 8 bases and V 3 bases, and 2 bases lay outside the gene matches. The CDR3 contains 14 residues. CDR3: CASSQTSGGYIQYF. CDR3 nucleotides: TGTGCCAGCAGCCAGACTAGCGGGGGTTACATTCAGTACTTC.

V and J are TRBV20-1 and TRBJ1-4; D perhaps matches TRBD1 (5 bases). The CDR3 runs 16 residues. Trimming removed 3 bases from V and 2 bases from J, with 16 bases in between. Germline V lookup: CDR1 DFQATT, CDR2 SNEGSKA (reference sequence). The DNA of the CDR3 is TGCAGTGCTAGTATGGAAGGGGCCGGGACTAATGAAAAACTGTTTTTT. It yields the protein CSASMEGAGTNEKLFF.

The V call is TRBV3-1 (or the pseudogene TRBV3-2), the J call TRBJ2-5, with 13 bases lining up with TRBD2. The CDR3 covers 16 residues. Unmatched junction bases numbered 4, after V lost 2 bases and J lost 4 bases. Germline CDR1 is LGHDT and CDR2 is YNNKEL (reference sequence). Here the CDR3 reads CASSQRTSGGGETQYF. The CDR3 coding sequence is TGTGCCAGCAGCCAACGGACTAGCGGGGGAGGAGAGACCCAGTACTTC.

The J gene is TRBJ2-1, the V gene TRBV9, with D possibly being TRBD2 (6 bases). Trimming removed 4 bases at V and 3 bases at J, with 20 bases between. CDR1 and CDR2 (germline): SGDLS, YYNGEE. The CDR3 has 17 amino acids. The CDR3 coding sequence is TGTGCCAGCAGCACCCCCCTAACGGGAGACAACTACAATGAGCAGTTCTTC. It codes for CASSTPLTGDNYNEQFF.

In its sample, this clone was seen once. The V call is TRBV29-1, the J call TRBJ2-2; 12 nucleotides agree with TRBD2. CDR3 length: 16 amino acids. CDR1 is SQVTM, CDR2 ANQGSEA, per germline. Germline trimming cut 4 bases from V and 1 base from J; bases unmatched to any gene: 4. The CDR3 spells CSVGSSGGVNTGELFF. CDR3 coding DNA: TGCAGCGTTGGGTCTAGCGGGGGGGTGAACACCGGGGAGCTGTTTTTT.

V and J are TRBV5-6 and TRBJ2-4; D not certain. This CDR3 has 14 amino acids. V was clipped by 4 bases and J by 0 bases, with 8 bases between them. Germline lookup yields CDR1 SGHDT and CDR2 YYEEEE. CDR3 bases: TGTGCCAGCAGCCCGCGACTAGCCAAAAACATTCAGTACTTC. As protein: CASSPRLAKNIQYF. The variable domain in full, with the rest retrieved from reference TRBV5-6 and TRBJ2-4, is DAGVTQSPTHLIKTRGQQVTLRCSPKSGHDTVSWYQQALGQGPQFIFQYYEEEERQRGNFPDRFSGHQFPNYSSELNVNALLLGDSALYLCASSPRLAKNIQYFGAGTRLSVL.